These 18 T cell receptor beta chains share one sample of origin, sequenced in a study of T cells after yellow fever vaccination. TCRdb used MiXCR to reprocess the 5' RACE reads, holding one entry per CDR3 protein. The sample includes approximately 510,000 distinct CDR3 sequences, 20% to 25% seen only once; the top ten take less than 20%. The source was PBMCs, collected less than 25 days after the first yellow fever vaccination. Source of these receptors: a man between 18 and 29 years old who received the YFV17D yellow fever vaccine.

This clonotype was found a few times. The V and J genes are TRBV18 and TRBJ2-5; D unclear. The CDR3 contains 13 residues. Germline assignment: CDR1 KGHSH and CDR2 LQKENI. The germline V and J ends were trimmed by 3 bases and 1 base, with 6 bases remaining between them. CDR3 nucleotides: TGTGCCAGCTCACCCCGGACCCAAGAGACCCAGTACTTC. Translation gives CASSPRTQETQYF.

This clonotype was counted only a few times. The V and J genes are TRBV10-3 and TRBJ1-2, with D perhaps TRBD1 (5 bases). The CDR3 sequence is 15 residues long. CDR1 and CDR2 from the germline V gene are ENHRY and SYGVKD. V lost 2 bases, J lost 4 bases, and 14 bases lay in between. The CDR3: CAISEQGSMGYGYTF. Here the CDR3 DNA reads TGTGCCATCAGTGAGCAGGGAAGTATGGGCTATGGCTACACCTTC.

This clonotype was found a few times. The chain combines TRBV11-2 with TRBJ2-2, with 8 bases that match TRBD1. J was trimmed by 5 bases and V by 4 bases; bases with no gene match: 9. The CDR3 has 16 residues. Germline CDR1 SGHAT, CDR2 FQNNGV. CDR3 region: CASSSRGQGGTGELFF. CDR3 sequence (DNA): TGTGCCAGCAGCTCACGCGGACAGGGAGGAACCGGGGAGCTGTTTTTT.

The chain employs TRBV29-1 and TRBJ2-3, with 8 bases aligning to TRBD2. The CDR3 is made up of 13 amino acids. Germline CDR1 SQVTM, CDR2 ANQGSEA. V lost 7 bases and J lost 6; bases outside the gene matches: 9. Here the CDR3 DNA reads TGCAGCGCGGGACTAGGGGTAGGTGATACGCAGTATTTT. Encoded protein: CSAGLGVGDTQYF.

V gene TRBV12-3 or TRBV12-4 combines with J gene TRBJ1-5; D is possibly TRBD1 (5 bases). The V and J ends lost 3 bases and 1 base respectively, with 13 bases between them. The CDR3 sequence is 16 residues long. CDR3 sequence reads: CASSLGLVWSNQPQHF. CDR3 sequence (DNA): TGTGCCAGCAGTTTGGGGCTGGTGTGGAGCAATCAGCCCCAGCATTTT.

V usage is TRBV9 and J usage is TRBJ2-1; perhaps TRBD1 as D (5 bases). The CDR3 has 13 residues. The germline gives CDR1 SGDLS, CDR2 YYNGEE. Trimming removed 4 bases from V and 9 bases from J, with 14 bases in between. As DNA, the CDR3 is TGTGCCAGCAGCCCCATGGGGCTGTTTGAGCAGTTCTTC. Residues: CASSPMGLFEQFF.

The chain's CDR3 is CASSGTANEKLFF. The CDR3 bases are TGCGCCAGCAGCGGGACAGCTAATGAAAAACTGTTTTTT. The genes are TRBV5-1 and TRBJ1-4; TRBD1 aligns across 7 bases. The CDR3 contains 13 residues. J gave up 3 bases and V 4 bases, and 0 bases lay outside the gene matches. The germline CDR1 and CDR2 sequences are SGHRS and YFSETQ.

In its sample, this clonotype was seen a few times. The V gene is TRBV9, the J gene TRBJ2-3, with D possibly being TRBD2 (6 bases). The V and J ends lost 2 bases and 4 bases respectively, with 11 bases between them. The CDR3 is made up of 14 amino acids. CDR1 is SGDLS, CDR2 YYNGEE, per germline. The CDR3 DNA reads as TGTGCCAGCAGCGTGCGGAGGGCCGCAGATACGCAGTATTTT. Its translation: CASSVRRAADTQYF.

V usage is TRBV28 and J usage is TRBJ1-1; D ambiguous. Germline-derived CDR1 and CDR2 are MDHEN and SYDVKM. V was clipped by 5 bases and J by 1 base, with 17 bases between them. The CDR3 sequence is 16 residues long. DNA for the CDR3: TGTGCCAGCAGTCCCCCTCCCGGGCGGAAGAACACTGAAGCTTTCTTT. Residues: CASSPPPGRKNTEAFF.

This chain links TRBV20-1 with TRBJ2-1; TRBD2 aligns across 9 bases. The J segment lost 8 bases and the V segment lost 1 base, leaving 6 bases of the junction unmatched. In germline, CDR1 is DFQATT, CDR2 SNEGSKA (reference sequence). This CDR3 is 14 amino acids long. In nucleotides, the CDR3 is TGCAGTGCTAGAGCTGTAGCGGGGGTTGATGAGCAGTTCTTC. It yields the protein CSARAVAGVDEQFF.

This clonotype was seen a few times. The chain combines TRBV6-2 or TRBV6-3 with TRBJ1-1, with D perhaps matching TRBD1 (5 bases). The CDR3 covers 14 residues. Trimming pared 8 bases from V and 3 bases from J, leaving 16 bases between. Looked up from germline, CDR1 is MNHEY and CDR2 is SVGEGT. As DNA, the CDR3 is TGTGCCAGCGGCTACCCTGGGGACCACACTGAAGCTTTCTTT. This gives the protein CASGYPGDHTEAFF.

This clonotype was picked up one time. V and J are TRBV2 and TRBJ2-1; the D call may be TRBD1 or TRBD2 (7 bases each). The V end lost 6 bases, the J end lost 5 bases, and 17 bases lay between the germline ends. Per germline, CDR1 SNHLY and CDR2 FYNNEI. The CDR3 is made up of 15 amino acids. CDR3 residues: CASRSAGGVHNEQFF. The CDR3 nucleotides are TGTGCCAGCAGATCCGCAGGGGGGGTCCACAATGAGCAGTTCTTC.

This chain joins TRBV19 and TRBJ1-6, with D tentatively TRBD1 (6 bases). The CDR3 totals 15 residues. Per the germline V gene, CDR1 is LNHDA and CDR2 is SQIVND (reference sequence). Trimming shortened V by 6 bases and J by 7 bases, and 16 bases separated the two germline ends. CDR3 nucleotide sequence: TGTGCCAGTAGCAACAGGGCCCGGAACAATTCACCCCTCCACTTT. Translation: CASSNRARNNSPLHF.

The chain employs TRBV25-1 and TRBJ2-6; D remains ambiguous. The length of the CDR3 is 14 residues. Trimming stripped 7 bases from V and 2 bases from J, with 9 bases between. Germline V gene sequence: CDR1 MGHDK, CDR2 SYGVNS. The CDR3 region is CASTHGAGANVLTF. Written as DNA, the CDR3 is TGTGCCAGCACACATGGGGCTGGGGCCAACGTCCTGACTTTC.

This chain connects TRBV12-5 to TRBJ2-4, with no clear D. This CDR3 contains 12 residues. The V end lost 6 bases, the J end lost 0 bases, and 3 bases lay between the germline ends. CDR1 is LGHNT, CDR2 FRNRAP, per germline. CDR3 sequence: CASGTAKNIQYF. The CDR3 coding sequence is TGTGCTAGTGGGACAGCCAAAAACATTCAGTACTTC.

This rearrangement joins TRBV6-5 to TRBJ1-2, with a weak D call TRBD1 (6 bases). The ends were cut back, 7 bases at V and 8 bases at J, with 17 bases in the middle. The CDR3 has 13 residues. Germline CDR1 MNHEY, CDR2 SVGAGI. The DNA for the CDR3 is TGTGCCAGCATCGATCCCAGGGGACGGGGCTACACCTTC. This translates into CASIDPRGRGYTF.

The chain combines TRBV20-1 with TRBJ2-3; TRBD2 matches 7 bases. Germline values: CDR1 DFQATT, CDR2 SNEGSKA (reference sequence). Trimming at V came to 3 bases and at J to 8 bases, leaving 5 bases not matched to a gene. The CDR3 has 12 residues. CDR3 nucleotides: TGCAGTGCTAGTCGTTCGGGGGGTACGCAGTATTTT. Translation gives CSASRSGGTQYF.

The chain employs TRBV3-1 and TRBJ2-3; 7 bases line up with TRBD1. Germline lookup yields CDR1 LGHDT and CDR2 YNNKEL (reference sequence). This CDR3 contains 14 residues. V gave up 1 base and J gave up 4 bases; unmatched junction bases: 2. This CDR3 is CASSQGGGADTQYF. The DNA of the CDR3 is TGTGCCAGCAGCCAAGGAGGGGGCGCAGATACGCAGTATTTT.